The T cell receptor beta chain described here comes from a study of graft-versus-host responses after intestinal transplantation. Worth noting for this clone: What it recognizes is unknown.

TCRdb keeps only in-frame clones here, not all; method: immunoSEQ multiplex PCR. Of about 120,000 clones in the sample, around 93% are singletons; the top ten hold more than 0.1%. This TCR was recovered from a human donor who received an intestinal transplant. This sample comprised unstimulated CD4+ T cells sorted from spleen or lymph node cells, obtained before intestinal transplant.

The CDR3 nucleotides read TGTGCCAGCAGTTTAACAGGGAGGGAGCCCCAGCATTTT. Translated: CASSLTGREPQHF. The gene calls are TRBV28 and TRBJ1-5; a weak D match, TRBD1 (6 bases). The CDR3 consists of 13 residues. Germline V gene lookup returns CDR1 MDHEN and CDR2 SYDVKM. Trimming cost V 2 bases and J 8 bases, with 10 bases left between them.